These 19 T cell receptor beta chains originate from one sample sequenced in a study of beta chain features in type 1 diabetes. The authors reverse transcribed all of the isolated RNA, so sequencing captured expressed TCRB transcripts. The method was immunoSEQ multiplex PCR; TCRdb's version includes in-frame clones alone and lacks a portion of them. The table shows 390,000 or so clones, with over 11% occurring only once. Sequencing was performed on naive CD4+ T cells from blood. The receptor set was obtained from a man between 25 and 39 years old in good health.

The CDR3 DNA reads as TGTGCCAGCAGCTTCGGGGACAGAAAAGAGACCCAGTACTTC. The encoded protein is CASSFGDRKETQYF. V gene TRBV7-2 combines with J gene TRBJ2-5; 7 bases agree with TRBD1. V lost 3 bases to trimming and J lost 3 bases; unmatched junction nucleotides: 4. CDR3 length equals 14 residues. CDR1 SGHTA and CDR2 FQGNSA come from the germline V gene.

There are a few counts of this clone. The rearrangement links TRBV29-1 to TRBJ2-2, with D perhaps TRBD1 (7 bases). The CDR3 contains 13 residues. The germline CDR1 and CDR2 sequences are SQVTM and ANQGSEA. The V gene lost 7 bases and the J gene lost 1 base, with 10 bases spanning the gap. The CDR3: CSGRDRNTGELFF. The CDR3 bases are TGCAGCGGGCGGGACAGGAACACCGGGGAGCTGTTTTTT.

The V gene is TRBV4-1, the J gene TRBJ2-1; D call uncertain. The CDR3 has 16 residues. V dropped 4 bases and J dropped 8 bases, with 21 bases sitting between them. CDR1 is MGHRA, CDR2 YSYEKL, per germline. The CDR3 spells CASSLLGRARQDEQFF. CDR3 coding DNA: TGCGCCAGCAGCCTCCTGGGAAGGGCGAGGCAGGATGAGCAGTTCTTC.

V usage is TRBV6-5 and J usage is TRBJ1-1; D perhaps matches TRBD1 (6 bases). Trimming cost V 8 bases and J 2 bases, with 15 bases left between them. Germline CDR1 MNHEY, CDR2 SVGAGI. This CDR3 spans 14 amino acids. This chain's CDR3 is CASRHGGGNTEAFF. Written as DNA, the CDR3 is TGTGCCAGCCGACACGGGGGCGGAAACACTGAAGCTTTCTTT.

In its sample, this clone was seen a few times. This chain uses TRBV6-6 with TRBJ2-3; weak D call: TRBD2 (5 bases). This CDR3 is 15 amino acids long. V lost 7 bases and J lost 0, with 14 bases in between. Germline CDR1 reads MNHNY; CDR2 reads SVGAGI (reference sequence). The CDR3 coding sequence is TGTGCCAGCACCACTAGGGTCCACAGCACAGATACGCAGTATTTT. Amino acid sequence: CASTTRVHSTDTQYF.

This clone has a handful of counts. The V and J genes are TRBV13 and TRBJ2-7; 8 bases line up with TRBD1. The CDR3 totals 13 residues. CDR1 and CDR2 (germline): PRHDT, FYEKMQ (reference sequence). V shed 1 base, J shed 6 bases, and the junction held 2 bases outside the gene matches. In DNA form, the CDR3 reads TGTGCCAGCAGCTTAGACAGGGGGTCCGAGCAGTACGTC. It is translated as CASSLDRGSEQYV.

There are a few counts of this clone. Other DNA sequences in this sample translate to the same CDR3. The chain links TRBV20-1 to TRBJ2-5; TRBD2 might be the D (5 bases). The CDR3 extends over 11 amino acids. Trimming left V 3 bases short and J 3 bases short, with 5 bases between. Germline lookup yields CDR1 DFQATT and CDR2 SNEGSKA (reference sequence). CDR3 residues: CSARREETQYF. The DNA for the CDR3 is TGCAGTGCTAGGCGGGAAGAGACCCAGTACTTC.

CDR3 DNA sequence: TGTGCCAGCAGCCCCGGACTAGCGGAACCAATGCAGTTCTTC. Protein: CASSPGLAEPMQFF. V and J are TRBV7-2 and TRBJ2-1, with 10 nucleotides matching TRBD2. The CDR3 loop spans 14 amino acids. Germline trimming cut 5 bases from V and 12 bases from J; bases unmatched to any gene: 10. From germline, CDR1 is SGHTA and CDR2 FQGNSA.

V and J are TRBV6-5 and TRBJ1-2; perhaps TRBD1 as D (5 bases). In germline, CDR1 is MNHEY, CDR2 SVGAGI. This CDR3 has 15 amino acids. Trimming pared 4 bases from V and 3 bases from J, leaving 15 bases between. The CDR3: CASSSATVVDYGYTF. The DNA for the CDR3 is TGTGCCAGCAGTTCCGCGACAGTCGTGGACTATGGCTACACCTTC.

This clone was picked up a small number of times. J is TRBJ2-5 and V is TRBV25-1; no clear D gene. The CDR3 is 13 amino acids. V shed 6 bases and J shed 5 bases, with 13 bases lying between them. CDR1 and CDR2 (germline): MGHDK, SYGVNS. The CDR3 loop reads CASRVDRRETQYF. The CDR3 DNA reads as TGTGCCAGCAGGGTGGACCGGCGGGAGACCCAGTACTTC.

The V and J genes are TRBV7-2 and TRBJ2-7; possible D gene TRBD2, 6 bases. Germline assignment: CDR1 SGHTA and CDR2 FQGNSA. The ends were cut back, 1 base at V and 6 bases at J, with 7 bases in the middle. The CDR3 length is 12 residues. The CDR3 coding sequence is TGTGCCAGCAGCTTAGAAGCGGGCGAGCAGTACTTC. Amino acids: CASSLEAGEQYF.

Only a few counts were recorded for this clone. The CDR3 region is CSVRDRTSYEQYF. Written as DNA, the CDR3 is TGCAGCGTCCGGGACAGGACCTCCTACGAGCAGTACTTC. The rearrangement joins TRBV29-1 to TRBJ2-7; 8 nucleotides agree with TRBD1. Losses at the gene ends were 6 bases for V and 0 bases for J; bases not matched to a gene: 4. The CDR3 is 13 residues long. Germline lookup yields CDR1 SQVTM and CDR2 ANQGSEA.

The chain joins TRBV6-4 to TRBJ2-1, with 7 bases fitting TRBD2. CDR3 length: 15 residues. The V gene end was trimmed by 5 bases and the J gene end by 7 bases; junction bases not matched to a gene: 11. CDR1 is MRHNA, CDR2 SNTAGT, per germline. Here the CDR3 reads CASSSETSQVNEQFF. The DNA of the CDR3 is TGTGCCAGCAGTTCCGAGACTAGCCAGGTGAATGAGCAGTTCTTC.

The chain has TRBV6-6 and TRBJ2-7; perhaps TRBD1 as D (5 bases). CDR3 length: 15 amino acids. Trimming removed 5 bases at V and 3 bases at J, with 17 bases between. The germline CDR1 and CDR2 sequences are MNHNY and SVGAGI (reference sequence). The CDR3, as DNA: TGTGCCAGCAGTCCCACGACAGAGACCCACTACGAGCAGTACTTC. This gives the protein CASSPTTETHYEQYF.

This clone was recorded a few times. This chain uses TRBV7-8 with TRBJ2-3; 10 bases are shared with TRBD2. There are 17 residues in the CDR3. J lost 4 bases, V lost 3 bases, and 10 bases had no gene match. The germline V gene encodes CDR1 SGHVS and CDR2 FQNEAQ. In DNA, the CDR3 is TGTGCCAGCAGCTTTATTTGGGCTAGCGGGAGACCAGATACGCAGTATTTT. This codes for CASSFIWASGRPDTQYF. The full variable domain, in which reference TRBV7-8 and TRBJ2-3 provide the parts outside the CDR3, is GAGVSQSPRYKVAKRGQDVALRCDPISGHVSLFWYQQALGQGPEFLTYFQNEAQLDKSGLPSDRFFAERPEGSVSTLKIQRTQQEDSAVYLCASSFIWASGRPDTQYFGPGTRLTVL.

This clone was detected only a few times. The CDR3 sequence is CASSRAGQDYGYTF. CDR3 DNA: TGTGCCAGCAGCCGAGCGGGTCAGGACTATGGCTACACCTTC. The chain employs TRBV5-4 and TRBJ1-2; D is unresolved. The germline gives CDR1 SGHNT, CDR2 YYREEE (reference sequence). The CDR3 consists of 14 residues. V was clipped by 4 bases and J by 3 bases, with 13 bases between them.

This clone has only a few counts. The chain joins TRBV5-4 to TRBJ1-1; no firm D call. Trimming pared 0 bases from V and 0 bases from J, leaving 9 bases between. Germline loops: CDR1 SGHNT, CDR2 YYREEE (reference sequence). The CDR3 contains 15 residues. In DNA form, the CDR3 reads TGTGCCAGCAGCTTGGCCGGCACCTTGAACACTGAAGCTTTCTTT. This codes for CASSLAGTLNTEAFF.

The chain joins TRBV4-3 to TRBJ2-1, with D tentatively TRBD1 or TRBD2 (5 bases each). V lost 4 bases and J 9 bases, leaving 19 bases between the germline ends. The CDR3 totals 15 residues. CDR1 and CDR2 from the germline V gene are LGHNA and YSLEER. The CDR3 reads CASSPGARGEVEQFF. CDR3 in DNA: TGCGCCAGCAGCCCCGGGGCGCGTGGAGAGGTTGAGCAGTTCTTC.

The V call is TRBV29-1, the J call TRBJ2-3; D possibly corresponds to TRBD2 (6 bases). V was cut by 3 bases and J by 1 base, with 11 bases left in between. The CDR3 is made up of 14 amino acids. CDR1 is SQVTM, CDR2 ANQGSEA, per germline. DNA for the CDR3: TGCAGCGTTGATCGGCGGGATCGCACAGATACGCAGTATTTT. Encoded protein: CSVDRRDRTDTQYF.